One TCR beta chain is described in this entry. This clone was picked up a small number of times. Its antigen remains unidentified. No quality values exist for individual bases; no much larger clone is one base distant. Using the deep immunoSEQ assay, TCR CDR3 regions were amplified from genomic DNA by multiplex PCR. For each cell subset, the extracted genomic DNA was distributed evenly across all wells of several immunoSEQ 96-well plates, and each plate served as one replicate. For sorted subsets, 200 to 250 ng genomic DNA, equal to about 30,000 T cell genomes, was loaded into each replicate PCR. Purified libraries were measured with a Qubit 3.0 fluorometer, size-checked on a Bioanalyzer 2100, and measured again with the KAPA Library Quantification kit. Every immunoSEQ 96-well plate was sequenced on a separate single-read 150-cycle Illumina NextSeq 550 flow cell. As for how the authors treated the data: The immunoSEQ output contained only junctional sequences without quality scores, so filtering could not match that applied to full-length reads. To assign V/J genes and CDR3, sequences were annotated using PyIR, a Python wrapper for IgBLAST v1.9, with IMGT germline references. Reads were filtered out if the reads had weak V/J assignments (E-value above 1e-6), no CDR3, stop codons, out-of-frame junctions, or ambiguous translated residues. V3J clonotypes were defined as sequences sharing an identical inferred V gene, J gene, and CDR3 amino acid sequence. To compute the percentage overlap between repertoires, the number of shared unique clonotypes was divided by the size of the smaller repertoire. Three approaches were used to assess repertoire richness: RTK rarefaction, the Chao1 estimator, and Recon v2.1 estimates of unobserved clonotypes. For all TCRbeta clonotypes obtained by the gDNA method from several donors, generation probabilities were computed with OLGA. The table comes from immuneACCESS by way of TCRdb, which keeps in-frame sequences with V and J called. Part of the clones is missing from these tables; in studies checked, under half for an unresolved V gene and the rest for unknown reasons. D and trimming come from the DNA, and the V and J calls and clone size come from that table. Present in this sample are 2 million to 3 million clones, 93% of which were seen just once. The ten largest clones take up roughly 0.36% of the sample.

The CDR3 contains 13 residues, cysteine and phenylalanine counted. Only the CDR3 part of the read is kept: 39 bases, read in frame from the first base. Trimming takes 1 base from V and 7 bases from J, and the germline ends sit 11 bases apart. In the germline V gene, CDR1 corresponds to SGHTA and CDR2 to FQGTGA. The donors were healthy, HIV-negative adults with no recently reported acute infections or vaccinations. Every donor was a Caucasian adult living in Nashville, Tennessee, USA. CD4+ T cells were enriched by magnetic negative selection; naive cells were then positively selected on CD45RA, and the negative fraction formed the memory subset. Blood was obtained by leukapheresis, after which PBMCs were separated by Ficoll-Histopaque density gradient centrifugation and cryopreserved in liquid nitrogen vapor phase. Analytical flow cytometry was used to check the purity and quantity of every magnetically sorted T cell population. Genomic DNA was isolated from every sorted fraction and measured by UV absorbance on a Nanodrop 2000c.

The data were taken from a study of shared clonotypes between healthy human individuals (dated by TCRdb to the early 2020s). Regarding the study in general: Two women and a few men aged 18 to 49 years were included in the cohort. Per donor, leukapheresis produced somewhere between about 0.9 and 10 billion PBMCs. For each donor, CD4 naive and CD4 memory were each run on three plates, CD8 naive on two plates, and CD8 memory on one plate. The study deeply sequenced blood TCR repertoires of five healthy adults to estimate repertoire size and the extent of clonotype sharing between individuals. Libraries were prepared and TCR repertoires were sequenced by different laboratories using diverse techniques, in order to increase sequencing depth and limit assay-specific biases.

Here is what the overall study found, with its caveats: Even with the large sequencing depth, rarefaction of the sorted-subset datasets indicated that sequencing was incomplete. Naive subsets generally had larger estimated clonotype richness than memory subsets did. Pairwise subsampling led to the expectation that sequencing depth would affect the degree of clonotype sharing among donors. Clonotypes shared by all four sorted-subset donors showed higher generation probabilities than non-shared clonotypes. Approximately 4.8% of naive CD4, 3% to 4% of naive CD8, about 2.5% of memory CD4, and 0.4% of memory CD8 clonotypes were shared across several donors. Because the study included only a small number of donors, the genetic and exposure-history diversity represented was limited. Only blood was sampled, and tissue TCR repertoires likely differ from those in blood.

The V and J segments used are TRBV7-3 and TRBJ2-7, with no confidently assigned D gene. What was sequenced was naive CD4+ T cells from PBMCs. The cell subset or site label of this sample denotes: CD45RA+ positively selected. The TCR sequence derives from a man aged 18-30 years in good health. Some clones in this sample may be carry-over from other donors' samples. The CDR3 protein: CASSLRPYGEQYF. The nucleotides read TGTGCCAGCAGCTTAAGACCCTATGGAGAGCAGTACTTC.